These 4 T cell receptor beta chains came from one sample sequenced in a study of T-cell reconstitution after alpha-beta-depleted transplantation in children. A TCRbeta library incorporating unique molecular identifiers was prepared. Via MiXCR, TCRdb re-called the PCR reads, giving one row per CDR3 protein. The table includes over 550,000 distinct CDR3 sequences, 10% detected once. This specimen was PBMCs from the stem cell graft donor, taken from the stem cell graft. The receptors derive from a human donor who donated a stem cell graft to a child with acute myeloid leukemia.

V is TRBV7-2 and J is TRBJ2-5; D may match TRBD1 or TRBD2 (5 bases each). This CDR3 has 15 residues. Germline CDR1 SGHTA, CDR2 FQGNSA. Trimming took 5 bases from V and 1 from J, leaving 14 bases between them. The CDR3 DNA reads as TGTGCCAGCAGCCCCTCCCGGGGACCCCAAGAGACCCAGTACTTC. It specifies CASSPSRGPQETQYF.

The V call is TRBV3-1, the J call TRBJ1-5, with D perhaps matching TRBD1 (5 bases). Looked up from germline, CDR1 is LGHDT and CDR2 is YNNKEL (reference sequence). This CDR3 spans 18 amino acids. The CDR3 bases are TGTACCTTCTGTTTAGTGGTAGGGGCCCGTTATAGCAATCAGCCCCAGCATTTT. It encodes CTFCLVVGARYSNQPQHF.

This clonotype came up many times. The V call is TRBV20-1, the J call TRBJ2-1, with TRBD2 matching 15 bases. The CDR3 sequence is 16 residues long. The germline V gene has CDR1 DFQATT and CDR2 SNEGSKA (reference sequence). J was trimmed by 4 bases and V by 4 bases; bases with no gene match: 5. The DNA for the CDR3 is TGCAGTGCTACACCCGGACTAGCGGGAGGGTACAATGAGCAGTTCTTC. Translation gives CSATPGLAGGYNEQFF.

Only a few counts were recorded for this clonotype. This chain joins TRBV7-2 and TRBJ1-5; possibly TRBD1 for D (5 bases). The ends were cut back, 2 bases at V and 5 bases at J, with 10 bases in the middle. Germline assignment: CDR1 SGHTA and CDR2 FQGNSA. This CDR3 has 14 amino acids. The CDR3 DNA reads TGTGCCAGCAGCTTAAGGCAGGGAGATCAGCCCCAGCATTTT. Amino acid sequence: CASSLRQGDQPQHF.